This T cell receptor (beta chain) was documented in a study of cytomegalovirus exposure and HLA in healthy donors. The PCR made use of 60 Vbeta and 13 Jbeta primers. Source study methods: Counted up in a later analysis, unique TCR beta chains came to about 83 million, with some 11 million shared. Generated by immunoSEQ multiplex PCR, the TCRdb table keeps only in-frame clones and is missing some. V, J and clone size reflect that table, while D and trimming were determined from the DNA. This table has some 180,000 clones, over 70% appearing once. Points on this clone: Its target is unknown. One end of the junction varies from germline; a read error may be responsible.

Study-level findings and limits: The study put some 150 TCR beta chains on its list as cytomegalovirus-associated. Most TCR beta V segments were productive about 90% or about 30% of the time in an earlier analysis. In a later analysis, HLA-associated beta chains showed higher expansion and lower generation probabilities than comparable chains.

Sequenced: PBMCs. The source of this sequence is an older woman in good health and CMV-seropositive.

The CDR3 DNA sequence: TGTGCCAGCAGCTCCAAAACGGCGGTTCGCGTCTTC. Its translation: CASSSKTAVRVF. This rearrangement joins TRBV7-9 to TRBJ2-1; D unresolved. The length of the CDR3 is 12 residues. CDR1 and CDR2 from the germline V gene are SEHNR and FQNEAQ (reference sequence).